This T cell receptor beta chain was sequenced during a study of OX40 agonist ivuxolimab in advanced cancers. Clones were read by immunoSEQ multiplex PCR, and TCRdb kept only the in-frame ones, dropping some. The sample has over 20,000 clones; over 65% are singletons. Sampling of blood occurred at baseline, cycle 4 day 1, and cycle 7 day 1. Per germline, CDR1 GTSNPN and CDR2 SVGIG (reference sequence). Trimming shortened V by 2 bases and J by 8 bases, and 15 bases separated the two germline ends. CDR3 length equals 14 residues. The sequences come from CD4+ or CD8+ T cells sorted from blood, collected in a trial of the OX40 agonist ivuxolimab. This chain uses TRBV30 with TRBJ1-4; D uncertain. This receptor was obtained from an adult with an advanced solid tumor such as melanoma, head and neck, liver or kidney cancer. Here the CDR3 DNA reads TGTGCCTGGAGTTACTACCAGCAGGCCGAAAAACTGTTTTTT. It encodes CAWSYYQQAEKLFF.